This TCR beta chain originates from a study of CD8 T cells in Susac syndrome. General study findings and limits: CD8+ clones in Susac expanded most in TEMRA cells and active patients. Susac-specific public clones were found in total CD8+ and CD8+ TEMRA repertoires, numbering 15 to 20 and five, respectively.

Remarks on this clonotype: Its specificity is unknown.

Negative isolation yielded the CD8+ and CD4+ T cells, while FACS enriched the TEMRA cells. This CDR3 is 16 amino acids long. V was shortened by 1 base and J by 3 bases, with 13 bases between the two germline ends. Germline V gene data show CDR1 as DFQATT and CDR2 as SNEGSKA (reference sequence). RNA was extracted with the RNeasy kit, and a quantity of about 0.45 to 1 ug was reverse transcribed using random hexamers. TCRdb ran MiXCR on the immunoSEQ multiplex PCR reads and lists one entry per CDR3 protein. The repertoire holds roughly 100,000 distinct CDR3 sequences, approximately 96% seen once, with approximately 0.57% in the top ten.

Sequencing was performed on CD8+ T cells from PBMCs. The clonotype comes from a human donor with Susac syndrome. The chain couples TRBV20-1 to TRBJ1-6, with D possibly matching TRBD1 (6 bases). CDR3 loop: CSARVPQGSYNSPLHF. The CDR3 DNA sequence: TGCAGTGCTAGAGTCCCCCAGGGGAGCTATAATTCACCCCTCCACTTT.